This record concerns one T cell receptor (beta chain) sequence. Per the germline V gene, CDR1 is SGHRS and CDR2 is YFSETQ. V shed 2 bases, J shed 4 bases, and the junction held 4 bases outside the gene matches. This CDR3 region has 14 residues. The data were obtained in a study of cytomegalovirus exposure and HLA in healthy donors. TCRdb's table, derived via immunoSEQ multiplex PCR, lists solely in-frame clones and lacks some. This sample has about 73,000 clones, with roughly 95% found just once. The chain carries TRBV5-1 and TRBJ2-7, with 9 bases matching TRBD2. The sequence was collected from a young man in good health and CMV-seronegative. Sequencing was done on a sample of PBMCs. CDR3: CASSFGGGAYEQYF. CDR3 coding DNA: TGCGCCAGCAGCTTCGGCGGGGGGGCTTACGAGCAGTACTTC.